This TCR beta chain was sequenced during a study of Graves' ophthalmopathy and Graves' hyperthyroidism. Study results and limitations: Thyroid clonotypes that were expanded above 0.001 frequency mostly also appeared in blood. A classifier, a 13-signature model, separated ophthalmopathy from stable hyperthyroidism with about 87% sensitivity and approximately 81% specificity.

J lost 10 bases, V lost 2 bases, and 9 bases had no gene match. This CDR3 is 14 amino acids long. The germline CDR1 and CDR2 sequences are DFQATT and SNEGSKA (reference sequence). At least ten counts were recorded for this clonotype. Its antigen is unknown. Amplified material comprised TCR beta CDR3 regions derived from RNA transcripts. First-round RT-PCR used HTBI primers; second-round multiplex PCR followed. From the multiplex PCR reads, TCRdb called clonotypes with MiXCR, one entry per CDR3 protein. The data hold a few hundred thousand distinct CDR3 sequences, with about 18% observed a single time. V is TRBV20-1 and J is TRBJ2-1; 9 bases are a match to TRBD2. What was sequenced was peripheral blood. The sequence was collected from a woman in her late teens or twenties with Graves' ophthalmopathy. CDR3 coding DNA: TGCAGTGCTAGACGCGGGGGGGGCCTGACCGAGCAGTTCTTC. Its protein is CSARRGGGLTEQFF.